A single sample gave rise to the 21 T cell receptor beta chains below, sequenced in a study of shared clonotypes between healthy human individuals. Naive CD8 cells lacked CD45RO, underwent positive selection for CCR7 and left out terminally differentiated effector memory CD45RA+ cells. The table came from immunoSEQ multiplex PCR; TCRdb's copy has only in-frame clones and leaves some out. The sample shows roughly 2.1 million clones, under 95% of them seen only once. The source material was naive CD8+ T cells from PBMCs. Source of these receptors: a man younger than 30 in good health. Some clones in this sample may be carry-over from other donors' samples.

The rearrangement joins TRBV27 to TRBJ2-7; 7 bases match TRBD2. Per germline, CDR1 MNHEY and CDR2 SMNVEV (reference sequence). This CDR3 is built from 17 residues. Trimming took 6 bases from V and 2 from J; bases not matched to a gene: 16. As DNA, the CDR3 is TGTGCCAGCAGCCAGTCGTCAATGGCGGGGGACCCCTACGAGCAGTACTTC. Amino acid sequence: CASSQSSMAGDPYEQYF.

In DNA form, the CDR3 reads TGTGCCAGCAGCGGGACTAGCGGGAGATCCCTGGGGGCAGATACGCAGTATTTT. This encodes CASSGTSGRSLGADTQYF. The chain is built from TRBV28 and TRBJ2-3, with 14 bases aligning to TRBD2. The CDR3 loop spans 18 amino acids. Losses at the gene ends were 6 bases for V and 4 bases for J; bases not matched to a gene: 12. Germline V gene lookup returns CDR1 MDHEN and CDR2 SYDVKM.

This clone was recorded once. The CDR3 DNA sequence: TGCGCCAGCAGCCCCGGTATCAGACAGTCGAACACTGAAGCTTTCTTT. Translation: CASSPGIRQSNTEAFF. The chain combines TRBV5-1 with TRBJ1-1; TRBD1 is a possible D gene (5 bases). Per germline, CDR1 SGHRS and CDR2 YFSETQ. Trimming left V 4 bases short and J 1 base short, with 17 bases between. The CDR3 contains 16 residues.

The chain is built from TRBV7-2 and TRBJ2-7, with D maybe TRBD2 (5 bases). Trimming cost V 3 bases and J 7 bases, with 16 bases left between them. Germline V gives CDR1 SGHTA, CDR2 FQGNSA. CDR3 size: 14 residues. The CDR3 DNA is TGTGCCAGCAGCTTCCCGGACCGGGGTGGTGAGCAGTACTTC. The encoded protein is CASSFPDRGGEQYF.

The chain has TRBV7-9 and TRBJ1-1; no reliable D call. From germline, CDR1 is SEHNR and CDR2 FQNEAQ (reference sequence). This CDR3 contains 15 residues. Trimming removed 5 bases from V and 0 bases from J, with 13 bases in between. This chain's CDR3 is CASSPPRSMNTEAFF. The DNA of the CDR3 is TGTGCCAGCAGCCCCCCACGGAGCATGAACACTGAAGCTTTCTTT.

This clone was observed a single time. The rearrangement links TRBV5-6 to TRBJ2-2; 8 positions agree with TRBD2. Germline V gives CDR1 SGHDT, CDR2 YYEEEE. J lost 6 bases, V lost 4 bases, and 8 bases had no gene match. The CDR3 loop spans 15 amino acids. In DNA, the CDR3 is TGTGCCAGCAGCGGAGGGACTAGTCGGGCCGGGGAGCTGTTTTTT. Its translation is CASSGGTSRAGELFF.

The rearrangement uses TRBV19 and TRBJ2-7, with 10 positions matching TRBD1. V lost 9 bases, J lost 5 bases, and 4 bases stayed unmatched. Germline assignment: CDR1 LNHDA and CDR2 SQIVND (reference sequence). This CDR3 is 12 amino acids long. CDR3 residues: CARGTGDDEQYF. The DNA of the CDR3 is TGTGCCAGAGGGACAGGGGATGACGAGCAGTACTTC.

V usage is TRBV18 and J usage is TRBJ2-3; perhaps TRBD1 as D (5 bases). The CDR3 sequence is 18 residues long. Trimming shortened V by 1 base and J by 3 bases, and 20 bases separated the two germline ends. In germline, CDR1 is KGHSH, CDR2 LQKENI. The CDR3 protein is CASSPLFPDKEFTDTQYF. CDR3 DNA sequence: TGTGCCAGCTCACCACTTTTCCCGGACAAAGAATTTACAGATACGCAGTATTTT.

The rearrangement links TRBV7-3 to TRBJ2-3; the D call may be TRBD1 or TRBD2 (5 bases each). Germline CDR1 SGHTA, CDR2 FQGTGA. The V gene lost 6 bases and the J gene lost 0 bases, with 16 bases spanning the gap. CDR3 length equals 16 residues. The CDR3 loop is CASSRGYRSSTDTQYF. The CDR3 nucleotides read TGTGCCAGCAGTCGCGGGTACAGGAGTAGCACAGATACGCAGTATTTT.

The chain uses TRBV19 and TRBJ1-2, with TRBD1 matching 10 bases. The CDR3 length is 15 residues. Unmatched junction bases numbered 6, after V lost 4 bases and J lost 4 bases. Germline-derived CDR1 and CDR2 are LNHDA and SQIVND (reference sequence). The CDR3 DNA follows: TGTGCCAGTAGTACGCGGGACAGGGGATTCTATGGCTACACCTTC. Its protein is CASSTRDRGFYGYTF. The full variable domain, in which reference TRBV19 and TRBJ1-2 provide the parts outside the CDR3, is DGGITQSPKYLFRKEGQNVTLSCEQNLNHDAMYWYRQDPGQGLRLIYYSQIVNDFQKGDIAEGYSVSREKKESFPLTVTSAQKNPTAFYLCASSTRDRGFYGYTFGSGTRLTVV.

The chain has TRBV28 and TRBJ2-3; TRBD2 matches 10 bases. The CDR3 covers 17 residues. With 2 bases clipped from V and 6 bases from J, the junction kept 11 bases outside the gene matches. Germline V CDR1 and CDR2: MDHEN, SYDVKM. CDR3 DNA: TGTGCCAGCAGTTTAGGACTAGCGGACGTTGGGTTGGATACGCAGTATTTT. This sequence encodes CASSLGLADVGLDTQYF.

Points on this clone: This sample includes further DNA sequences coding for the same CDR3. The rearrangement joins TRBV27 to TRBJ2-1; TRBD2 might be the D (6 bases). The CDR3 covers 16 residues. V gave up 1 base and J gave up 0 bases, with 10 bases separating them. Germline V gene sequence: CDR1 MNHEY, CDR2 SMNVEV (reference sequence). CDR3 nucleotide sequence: TGTGCCAGCAGTTTATTTCTAGCGAGCTCCTACAATGAGCAGTTCTTC. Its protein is CASSLFLASSYNEQFF.

The CDR3 DNA is TGTGCCAGCAGCTCCGGTACTAGTCCGGGCGCGGATGAGCAGTTCTTC. This gives the protein CASSSGTSPGADEQFF. V gene TRBV7-3 combines with J gene TRBJ2-1; D possibly corresponds to TRBD2 (5 bases). Trimming took 4 bases from V and 8 from J, leaving 21 bases between them. The germline gives CDR1 SGHTA, CDR2 FQGTGA. The CDR3 consists of 16 residues.

The CDR3 nucleotides read TGTGCCAGCAGCTTAACAACTAGTTACCCCCTCGAGCAGTACTTC. Its translation is CASSLTTSYPLEQYF. The chain has TRBV5-8 and TRBJ2-7; TRBD2 is a possible D gene (5 bases). Looked up from germline, CDR1 is SGHTS and CDR2 is YDEGEE. This CDR3 region has 15 residues. The V end lost 2 bases, the J end lost 6 bases, and 18 bases lay between the germline ends.

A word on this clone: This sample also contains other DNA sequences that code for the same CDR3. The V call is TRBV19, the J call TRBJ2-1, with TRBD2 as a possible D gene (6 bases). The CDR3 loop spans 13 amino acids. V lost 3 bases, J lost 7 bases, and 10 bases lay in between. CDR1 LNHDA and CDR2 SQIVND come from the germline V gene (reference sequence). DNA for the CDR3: TGTGCCAGTAGTATGGGAGGTTGGAATGAGCAGTTCTTC. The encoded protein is CASSMGGWNEQFF.

CDR3 DNA sequence: TGTGCCAGCAGCTTGGGGTTCCGGGACAGCTACGAGCAGTACTTC. Translated, it gives CASSLGFRDSYEQYF. The chain carries TRBV5-5 and TRBJ2-7, with 7 bases that match TRBD1. Germline V lookup: CDR1 SGHKS, CDR2 YYEKEE (reference sequence). The CDR3 runs 15 residues. V gave up 0 bases and J gave up 3 bases; unmatched junction bases: 6.

The DNA of the CDR3 is TGTGCCAGCAGCTTAGCCCGGACGCGATATGGCTACACCTTC. Translation: CASSLARTRYGYTF. The chain recombines TRBV7-9 with TRBJ1-2; D is undetermined. Trimming removed 0 bases at V and 5 bases at J, with 10 bases between. Germline V gene sequence: CDR1 SEHNR, CDR2 FQNEAQ (reference sequence). This CDR3 has 14 residues.

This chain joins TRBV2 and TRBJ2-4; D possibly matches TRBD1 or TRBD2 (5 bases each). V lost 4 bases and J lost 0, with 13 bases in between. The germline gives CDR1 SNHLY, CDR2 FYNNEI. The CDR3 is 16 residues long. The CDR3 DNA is TGTGCCAGCAGTGTCGGTGCCGGGACAGCCAAAAACATTCAGTACTTC. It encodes CASSVGAGTAKNIQYF.

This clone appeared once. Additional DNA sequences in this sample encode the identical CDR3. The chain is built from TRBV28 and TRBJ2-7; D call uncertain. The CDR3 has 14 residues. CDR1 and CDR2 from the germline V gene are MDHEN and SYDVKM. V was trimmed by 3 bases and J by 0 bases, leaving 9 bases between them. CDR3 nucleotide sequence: TGTGCCAGCAGTTTCCGTGGGTTCTCCTACGAGCAGTACTTC. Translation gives CASSFRGFSYEQYF.

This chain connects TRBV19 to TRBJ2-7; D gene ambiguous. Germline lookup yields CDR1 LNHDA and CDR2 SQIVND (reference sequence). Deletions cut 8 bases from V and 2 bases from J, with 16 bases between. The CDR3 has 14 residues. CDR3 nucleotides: TGTGCCAGTGGTTGGACCCACCCGCCCTACGAGCAGTACTTC. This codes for CASGWTHPPYEQYF.

Written as DNA, the CDR3 is TGCGCCAGCAGCCGAAGCCAGGGGGCGGGGGATGAGCAGTTCTTC. This gives the protein CASSRSQGAGDEQFF. The chain employs TRBV4-3 and TRBJ2-1, with a weak D call TRBD1 (8 bases). Germline V gene data show CDR1 as LGHNA and CDR2 as YSLEER. Trimming pared 4 bases from V and 8 bases from J, leaving 18 bases between. The CDR3 has 15 residues.